A selection of T cell receptor beta chains follows, all from one sample in a study of preoperative IRX-2 immunotherapy in early breast cancer. The repertoire was sequenced with immunoSEQ multiplex PCR; TCRdb's copy has only in-frame clones and lacks some. This sample yields a few thousand clones, of which about 81% are seen a single time; 5.6% belongs to the top ten. Sequenced here: tumor tissue, sampled before IRX-2 immunotherapy. The receptors originated from a human donor with breast cancer. Both conserved end residues are part of each CDR3. Fields, in order: J gene, V gene, D gene, clone size, CDR3 DNA, CDR3 protein. The D gene is left open where the match is weak. Clone size appears in some rows only: once, few, many, or a class for an expanded clone.

J gene: TRBJ1-2
V gene: TRBV6-8
D gene: TRBD1
clone size: -
CDR3 DNA: TGTGCCAGCAGTCACGACAGGGCCTATGGCTACACCTTC
CDR3 protein: CASSHDRAYGYTF

J gene: TRBJ1-5
V gene: TRBV18
D gene: -
clone size: -
CDR3 DNA: TGTGCCAGCTCACCCCTTGGGGGAGAGAAGCAGCCCCAGCATTTT
CDR3 protein: CASSPLGGEKQPQHF

J gene: TRBJ2-1
V gene: TRBV11-3
D gene: -
clone size: -
CDR3 DNA: TGTGCCAGCAGCTCCCGGGCCCACGGCAATGAGCAGTTCTTC
CDR3 protein: CASSSRAHGNEQFF

J gene: TRBJ2-7
V gene: TRBV6-8
D gene: TRBD2
clone size: -
CDR3 DNA: TGTGCCAGCAGTATATCAGCGGGGGGAAGGGAGCAGTACTTC
CDR3 protein: CASSISAGGREQYF

J gene: TRBJ2-3
V gene: TRBV18
D gene: TRBD1
clone size: -
CDR3 DNA: TGTGCCAGCTCGGGCGGACAGGGTCACACAGATACGCAGTATTTT
CDR3 protein: CASSGGQGHTDTQYF

J gene: TRBJ1-5
V gene: TRBV28
D gene: -
clone size: -
CDR3 DNA: TGTGCCAGCAGGATACAGGGCATCCAAAATCAGCCCCAGCATTTT
CDR3 protein: CASRIQGIQNQPQHF

J gene: TRBJ2-3
V gene: TRBV15
D gene: -
clone size: -
CDR3 DNA: TGTGCCACCAGCGCACGATCCGGGACAGATACGCAGTATTTT
CDR3 protein: CATSARSGTDTQYF

J gene: TRBJ2-7
V gene: TRBV19
D gene: -
clone size: -
CDR3 DNA: TGTGCCAGTAGTACTGCGGGGTCGGGGGTCGAGCAGTACTTC
CDR3 protein: CASSTAGSGVEQYF

J gene: TRBJ1-2
V gene: TRBV11-3
D gene: -
clone size: once
CDR3 DNA: TGTGCCAGCAGCTTAGAGGGCAGCTACTATGGCTACACCTTC
CDR3 protein: CASSLEGSYYGYTF

J gene: TRBJ1-1
V gene: TRBV12-5
D gene: TRBD1
clone size: -
CDR3 DNA: TGTGCCAGCACGCCGGTAGGGACAGGGGGCCATCTGGGGGCTTTCTTT
CDR3 protein: CASTPVGTGGHLGAFF

J gene: TRBJ2-7
V gene: TRBV19
D gene: TRBD1
clone size: -
CDR3 DNA: TGTGCCAGTAGTAAAGTCGGTGAGGACAGGTTCCTCGGGCAGTACTTC
CDR3 protein: CASSKVGEDRFLGQYF

J gene: TRBJ2-1
V gene: TRBV6-8
D gene: -
clone size: -
CDR3 DNA: TGTGCCAGCAGTGATATTGGGAGGCTGAGCTCCTACAATGAGCAGTTCTTC
CDR3 protein: CASSDIGRLSSYNEQFF

J gene: TRBJ1-1
V gene: TRBV11-3
D gene: TRBD1
clone size: -
CDR3 DNA: TGTGCCAGCACCACAACAGGGGGCTCTCCGAACACTGAAGCTTTCTTT
CDR3 protein: CASTTTGGSPNTEAFF

J gene: TRBJ2-1
V gene: TRBV28
D gene: -
clone size: -
CDR3 DNA: TGTGCCAGTCAGCTAGCCGCTCTCTACAATGAGCAGTTCTTC
CDR3 protein: CASQLAALYNEQFF

J gene: TRBJ1-1
V gene: TRBV12-2
D gene: -
clone size: -
CDR3 DNA: TGTGCCAACTATCCACAGGGCCGGTCGTTCCTGAACACTGAAGCTTTCTTT
CDR3 protein: CANYPQGRSFLNTEAFF

J gene: TRBJ2-7
V gene: TRBV19
D gene: TRBD1
clone size: -
CDR3 DNA: TGTGCCAGTAGTAGGGCAGGGGGCGCCGAGCAGTACTTC
CDR3 protein: CASSRAGGAEQYF

J gene: TRBJ1-1
V gene: TRBV28
D gene: TRBD1
clone size: -
CDR3 DNA: TGTGCCAGCACCCTGCCCGGGACAGGCCCTGAAGCTTTCTTT
CDR3 protein: CASTLPGTGPEAFF